Only one count was recorded for the clone carrying this TCR beta chain. Its target is not known. Assay used: immunoSEQ multiplex PCR; TCRdb lists only in-frame clones, some missing. Of roughly 130,000 clones listed, approximately 88% are singletons. The data belong to a study of T cell responses to AZD1222 COVID-19 vaccine. Study-level findings and limits: The study identified only five to seven AZD1222 recipients as seropositive at baseline. White British ancestry dominated among donors, who included more females, and clonal diversity was possibly underestimated. Across the whole spike, CD4 TCRs peaked at regions 160-218 and 743-854.

CDR3 length: 17 residues. The germline V gene has CDR1 SGHAT and CDR2 FQNNGV. Between the trimmed V and J ends, which lost 6 bases and 0 bases, there was a span of 21 bases. Sequencing was performed on peripheral blood, taken on day 0 of AZD1222 vaccination. This receptor was obtained from an adult in good health. The chain joins TRBV11-2 to TRBJ2-7; D is perhaps TRBD1 (6 bases). The CDR3: CASRTITGTGYSYEQYF. CDR3 in DNA: TGTGCCAGCAGAACCATCACAGGGACGGGGTACTCCTACGAGCAGTACTTC.